The table lists the clone carrying this TCR beta chain with a few counts. Its specificity is not known. The naive CD8 fraction comprised CD45RO-negative cells positively selected for CCR7 and excluded terminally differentiated effector memory CD45RA+ cells. This sample stems from a study of shared clonotypes between healthy human individuals. Method: immunoSEQ multiplex PCR; TCRdb's copy keeps in-frame clones and lacks some. The sample includes over 2,000,000 clones, 90% to 95% of them seen just once. Findings of the study overall: Unshared clonotypes carried lower generation probabilities than those common to all four donors. Approximately 5% of naive CD4 clonotypes were shared across a few donors.

The V gene lost 5 bases and the J gene lost 3 bases, with 11 bases spanning the gap. This CDR3 has 14 amino acids. Germline V gene lookup returns CDR1 MNHEY and CDR2 SVGAGI. The TCR originated in a man in his late teens or twenties in good health. Some clones in this sample may be carry-over from other donors' samples. The chain carries TRBV6-5 and TRBJ1-5, with D maybe TRBD1 (5 bases). The sample comprised naive CD8+ T cells from PBMCs. The CDR3 spells CASSGTGLNQPQHF. The CDR3 DNA follows: TGTGCCAGCAGTGGAACAGGACTCAATCAGCCCCAGCATTTT.